The 25 T cell receptor beta chains in this list originate from one sample, sequenced in a study of cytomegalovirus exposure and HLA in healthy donors. The PCR was carried out with 60 Vbeta primers and 13 Jbeta primers. Clones were sequenced by immunoSEQ multiplex PCR, and TCRdb holds only the in-frame ones, with some missing. Here the sample spans around 150,000 clones, approximately 72% being singletons. Sequenced material: PBMCs. The receptor source for this set is a man in his forties in good health and CMV-seropositive.

This clone was seen a handful of times. The V call is TRBV10-3, the J call TRBJ2-7, with 10 bases matching TRBD2. In germline, CDR1 is ENHRY, CDR2 SYGVKD. The CDR3 is made up of 14 amino acids. V shed 11 bases, J shed 7 bases, and the junction held 14 bases outside the gene matches. CDR3 bases: TGTGCCGCCTCTAGCGGGGGCATAGGATATGAGCAGTACTTC. It is translated as CAASSGGIGYEQYF.

This chain joins TRBV6-1 and TRBJ2-5; 7 bases line up with TRBD1. The tail of the sequence fits TRBJ2-7 better, so the J call may be wrong. The V gene's germline CDR1 is MNHNS and CDR2 SASEGT. The CDR3 spans 15 residues. Written as DNA, the CDR3 is TGTGCCAGCCAACCGACAGGGCGAGACTCCTACGAGCAGTACTTC. Amino acid sequence: CASQPTGRDSYEQYF.

In nucleotides, the CDR3 is TGTGCCAGCAGCCCGGACAGGGGTACCCTTCTTTATGGCTACACCTTC. It translates to CASSPDRGTLLYGYTF. The chain joins TRBV7-9 to TRBJ1-2; TRBD1 matches 9 bases. CDR3 length: 16 residues. Trimming took 5 bases from V and 5 from J; bases not matched to a gene: 12. CDR1 and CDR2 from the germline V gene are SEHNR and FQNEAQ (reference sequence).

The chain carries TRBV5-1 and TRBJ1-6; D is undetermined. Germline lookup yields CDR1 SGHRS and CDR2 YFSETQ. The CDR3 totals 15 residues. Trimming took 3 bases from V and 6 from J, leaving 13 bases between them. The DNA for the CDR3 is TGCGCCAGCAGCTCCTCCCCCGGGGTTAATTCACCCCTCCACTTT. Translated, it gives CASSSSPGVNSPLHF.

The V call is TRBV11-1, the J call TRBJ2-1, with 7 bases matching TRBD1. Germline CDR1 is SGHAT and CDR2 is FQDESV (reference sequence). The CDR3 runs 15 residues. V was clipped by 6 bases and J by 10 bases; unmatched bases: 15. CDR3 sequence reads: CASSSKGQLIQEQFF. CDR3 coding DNA: TGTGCCAGCAGTTCGAAGGGACAGCTAATACAAGAGCAGTTCTTC. Supplemented by reference TRBV11-1 and TRBJ2-1, the full variable domain reads EAEVAQSPRYKITEKSQAVAFWCDPISGHATLYWYRQILGQGPELLVQFQDESVVDDSQLPKDRFSAERLKGVDSTLKIQPAELGDSAMYLCASSSKGQLIQEQFFGPGTRLTVL.

The chain recombines TRBV30 with TRBJ2-7; TRBD1 agrees at 8 bases. The germline V gene encodes CDR1 GTSNPN and CDR2 SVGIG (reference sequence). V shed 0 bases, J shed 2 bases, and the junction held 3 bases outside the gene matches. CDR3 length: 14 residues. The CDR3 sequence: CAWSVGTGAYEQYF. The CDR3, as DNA: TGTGCCTGGAGTGTGGGGACAGGAGCCTACGAGCAGTACTTC.

V and J are TRBV5-1 and TRBJ1-2, with 12 bases identical to TRBD1. V dropped 0 bases and J dropped 8; count of bases not matched to a gene: 2. Germline V gene data show CDR1 as SGHRS and CDR2 as YFSETQ. CDR3 length: 14 amino acids. DNA of the CDR3: TGCGCCAGCAGCTTGGCCGGGACAGGGGGCGGCTACACCTTC. It translates to CASSLAGTGGGYTF.

This sequence joins TRBV5-1 and TRBJ2-2, with 9 bases aligning to TRBD1. Germline V lookup: CDR1 SGHRS, CDR2 YFSETQ. The CDR3 is 14 amino acids. V lost 4 bases, J lost 6 bases, and 4 bases stayed unmatched. The CDR3 loop reads CASSTGDRAGELFF. The CDR3 DNA reads as TGCGCCAGCAGCACGGGGGACAGGGCCGGGGAGCTGTTTTTT.

The chain combines TRBV19 with TRBJ2-5, with D possibly matching TRBD1 (5 bases). There are 13 residues in the CDR3. CDR1 LNHDA and CDR2 SQIVND come from the germline V gene (reference sequence). With 0 bases removed from V and 5 bases from J, the gap between germline ends came to 7 bases. This CDR3 reads CASSIDRDETQYF. Written as DNA, the CDR3 is TGTGCCAGTAGTATAGACAGGGATGAGACCCAGTACTTC.

This sequence joins TRBV5-6 and TRBJ1-1; 9 bases are a match to TRBD1. Germline CDR1 reads SGHDT; CDR2 reads YYEEEE. Unmatched junction bases numbered 8, after V lost 5 bases and J lost 6 bases. The CDR3 spans 14 residues. In DNA form, the CDR3 reads TGTGCCAGCAGGACCGACAGGGGGAATCCTGAAGCTTTCTTT. Encoded protein: CASRTDRGNPEAFF.

The chain links TRBV5-6 to TRBJ2-5, with 8 positions matching TRBD1. Germline V gene data show CDR1 as SGHDT and CDR2 as YYEEEE. V dropped 8 bases and J dropped 5; count of bases not matched to a gene: 5. This CDR3 contains 12 residues. Written as DNA, the CDR3 is TGTGCCAGTCGCGACAGGGGTGAGACCCAGTACTTC. It codes for CASRDRGETQYF.

The chain carries TRBV4-1 and TRBJ2-7; D is perhaps TRBD2 (6 bases). Looked up from germline, CDR1 is MGHRA and CDR2 is YSYEKL. Trimming stripped 4 bases from V and 0 bases from J, with 10 bases between. The CDR3 has 14 residues. The CDR3 sequence: CASSPGGFSYEQYF. The CDR3 DNA reads TGCGCCAGCAGCCCTGGAGGGTTCTCCTACGAGCAGTACTTC.

The chain is built from TRBV25-1 and TRBJ2-3; the D gene is possibly TRBD2 (6 bases). V was pared by 1 base and J by 2 bases, with 10 bases between. Germline V gene lookup returns CDR1 MGHDK and CDR2 SYGVNS. This CDR3 is built from 15 residues. The CDR3 here is CASSESGRTTDTQYF. For the CDR3, the DNA is TGTGCCAGCAGTGAATCGGGGAGGACCACAGATACGCAGTATTTT.

The chain joins TRBV7-2 to TRBJ1-1, with 7 nucleotides matching TRBD1. Germline trimming cut 5 bases from V and 1 base from J; bases unmatched to any gene: 4. The V gene's germline CDR1 is SGHTA and CDR2 FQGNSA. The CDR3 spans 14 residues. In nucleotides, the CDR3 is TGTGCCAGCAGCCAAGGGACAGCGAACACTGAAGCTTTCTTT. It codes for CASSQGTANTEAFF.

This clone was seen only once. This sequence joins TRBV4-1 and TRBJ1-2; weak D call: TRBD1 (5 bases). Per germline, CDR1 MGHRA and CDR2 YSYEKL. Trimming left V 1 base short and J 3 bases short, with 12 bases between. The CDR3 is made up of 15 amino acids. For the CDR3, the DNA is TGCGCCAGCAGCCAAGTTAGCAGGGCGGACTATGGCTACACCTTC. It encodes CASSQVSRADYGYTF.

This chain links TRBV4-1 with TRBJ2-7, with TRBD2 as a possible D gene (5 bases). Trimming pared 3 bases from V and 4 bases from J, leaving 10 bases between. CDR1 and CDR2 (germline): MGHRA, YSYEKL. CDR3 size: 13 residues. CDR3 sequence: CASSHGLNYEQYF. CDR3 coding DNA: TGCGCCAGCAGCCACGGACTTAATTACGAGCAGTACTTC.

J is TRBJ2-7 and V is TRBV4-2, with unresolved D. CDR1 and CDR2 from the germline V gene are LGHNA and YNFKEQ. V gave up 4 bases and J gave up 6 bases, with 16 bases separating them. The CDR3 spans 14 residues. The CDR3 region is CASSPLGTGGEQYF. For the CDR3, the DNA is TGTGCCAGCAGCCCACTCGGTACGGGTGGCGAGCAGTACTTC.

CDR3 sequence reads: CASGGLGGTEAFF. The CDR3 region has the DNA TGTGCCAGCGGTGGGTTGGGGGGCACTGAAGCTTTCTTT. The rearrangement joins TRBV7-8 to TRBJ1-1; a possible D gene is TRBD1 (5 bases). CDR1 is SGHVS and CDR2 is FQNEAQ in the germline V gene. This CDR3 is built from 13 residues. Deletions cut 8 bases from V and 4 bases from J, with 14 bases between.

This clone showed up just a few times. The gene calls are TRBV6-5 and TRBJ2-3; D is ambiguous. Between the trimmed V and J ends, which lost 0 bases and 3 bases, there was a span of 7 bases. This CDR3 spans 14 amino acids. CDR1 is MNHEY, CDR2 SVGAGI, per germline. In DNA, the CDR3 is TGTGCCAGCAGTTACTCGAGAACGACAGATACGCAGTATTTT. This gives the protein CASSYSRTTDTQYF.

This clone was detected once. This rearrangement joins TRBV5-8 to TRBJ2-5, with 12 bases identical to TRBD2. Germline V lookup: CDR1 SGHTS, CDR2 YDEGEE. This CDR3 has 14 amino acids. The J segment lost 5 bases and the V segment lost 2 bases, leaving 1 base of the junction unmatched. The CDR3 here is CASSFGTSGETQYF. In DNA, the CDR3 is TGTGCCAGCAGCTTCGGGACTAGCGGGGAGACCCAGTACTTC.

The genes are TRBV30 and TRBJ1-1; maybe TRBD1 (5 bases). V shed 3 bases and J shed 7 bases, with 15 bases lying between them. Per germline, CDR1 GTSNPN and CDR2 SVGIG (reference sequence). This CDR3 comprises 13 residues. DNA for the CDR3: TGTGCCTGGAGGGAGCTCAGGGAAGGTGAAGCTTTCTTT. As protein: CAWRELREGEAFF.

The chain is built from TRBV5-1 and TRBJ1-2; D is unclear. The CDR3 totals 16 residues. V was shortened by 0 bases and J by 6 bases, with 18 bases between the two germline ends. CDR1 is SGHRS, CDR2 YFSETQ, per germline. As DNA, the CDR3 is TGCGCCAGCAGCTTGGTTACCGGTTTGTCTACTAATGGCTACACCTTC. This sequence encodes CASSLVTGLSTNGYTF.

The chain links TRBV6-5 to TRBJ2-3; 7 bases are shared with TRBD2. V was pared by 6 bases and J by 0 bases, with 6 bases of the junction left unmatched. The CDR3 is 15 residues long. The germline CDR1 and CDR2 sequences are MNHEY and SVGAGI. CDR3 in amino acids: CASSPGGSSTDTQYF. CDR3 bases: TGTGCCAGCAGCCCCGGGGGGTCGAGCACAGATACGCAGTATTTT.

The V gene is TRBV15, the J gene TRBJ1-1, with D possibly TRBD1 on 5 matching bases. The length of the CDR3 is 14 residues. Trimming took 3 bases from V and 0 from J, leaving 8 bases between them. Germline V gives CDR1 LNHNV, CDR2 YYDKDF (reference sequence). The CDR3 DNA is TGTGCCACCAGCAGGACAGATCTGAACACTGAAGCTTTCTTT. It codes for CATSRTDLNTEAFF.

The chain couples TRBV2 to TRBJ1-5, with TRBD1 matching over 9 bases. The CDR3 sequence is 16 residues long. The V segment lost 2 bases and the J segment 6 bases; nucleotides outside the gene matches: 8. The germline V gene has CDR1 SNHLY and CDR2 FYNNEI. The CDR3 DNA reads as TGTGCCAGCAGTGAATACGGACAGGGGCTTTTTCAGCCCCAGCATTTT. It specifies CASSEYGQGLFQPQHF.